The clone carrying this T cell receptor beta chain was seen at least ten times. Its antigen is unidentified. These data come from a study of T-cell reconstitution after alpha-beta-depleted transplantation in children. The authors prepared the TCRbeta library with unique molecular identifiers. Each CDR3 protein gets one entry after TCRdb re-called the PCR reads with MiXCR. The data contain 540,000 or so distinct CDR3 sequences, roughly 23% of them singletons. With 4 bases clipped from V and 5 bases from J, the junction kept 3 bases outside the gene matches. CDR3 length: 14 amino acids. Notes on the study in general: Surviving recipient T cells and thymic progenitors produced the high day-60 TCRbeta diversity seen in some patients. From newly produced T cells came most of the T-cell counts and diversity one year after transplant.

The rearrangement joins TRBV12-3 or TRBV12-4 to TRBJ2-1, with 9 bases aligning to TRBD2. The specimen comprised PBMCs, mostly from graft donor cells, sampled 360 days after TCRalphabeta/CD19-depleted stem cell transplant. The sequence came from a boy younger than two who had a stem cell transplant for acute myeloid leukemia, so the T cells may come from the graft donor. The CDR3 coding sequence is TGTGCCAGCAGTTGGGGCGGGGGGGACAATGAGCAGTTCTTC. This sequence encodes CASSWGGGDNEQFF.